This passage covers 24 T cell receptor beta chains from one sample sequenced in a study of glioma-infiltrating T cells. TCR alpha and beta CDR3 regions were amplified from RNA using iRepertoire nested multiplex PCR. Via MiXCR, TCRdb re-called the multiplex PCR reads, giving one row per CDR3 protein. Found here are more than 110,000 distinct CDR3 sequences, 39% of them singletons; the top ten hold 20% to 25%. Sequenced material: glioma tissue, nonneoplastic brain tissue, or PBMCs (not recorded which). The receptors shown here come from a human donor with low-grade glioma or glioblastoma, undergoing nonglioma brain surgery, or in good health (not recorded which).

V is TRBV24-1 and J is TRBJ1-5; D perhaps matches TRBD1 (5 bases). The CDR3 extends over 14 amino acids. The germline CDR1 and CDR2 sequences are KGHDR and SFDVKD. Trimming took off 9 bases at V and 1 base at J, with 12 bases between the two ends. DNA for the CDR3: TGTGCCACCTCGGCCTCAGGGAGCAATCAGCCCCAGCATTTT. Protein: CATSASGSNQPQHF.

This clonotype was seen a handful of times. The chain is built from TRBV6-1 and TRBJ2-5; 7 bases align to TRBD1. The CDR3 has 13 amino acids. CDR1 and CDR2 from the germline V gene are MNHNS and SASEGT. Trimming took 7 bases from V and 4 from J; bases not matched to a gene: 6. The CDR3 spells CASNSWTGETQYF. The CDR3 DNA is TGTGCCAGCAACTCCTGGACAGGAGAGACCCAGTACTTC.

This chain links TRBV7-8 with TRBJ1-3; D uncertain. The CDR3 has 17 residues. Germline V gene sequence: CDR1 SGHVS, CDR2 FQNEAQ. V dropped 2 bases and J dropped 0 bases, with 14 bases sitting between them. CDR3 amino acids: CASSLKQGPSSGNTIYF. Here the CDR3 DNA reads TGTGCCAGCAGCTTAAAGCAAGGACCGAGCTCTGGAAACACCATATATTTT.

This clonotype was seen just once. V usage is TRBV7-9 and J usage is TRBJ2-7; tentatively, D is TRBD1 (5 bases). This CDR3 region has 13 residues. The V end was cut by 4 bases, the J end by 4 bases, with 11 bases between. CDR1 and CDR2 from the germline V gene are SEHNR and FQNEAQ (reference sequence). The CDR3, as DNA: TGTGCCAGCAGCTGGCAGGGCCCATACGAGCAGTACTTC. This sequence encodes CASSWQGPYEQYF.

The chain employs TRBV4-2 and TRBJ2-5, with 11 bases that match TRBD1. Per the germline V gene, CDR1 is LGHNA and CDR2 is YNFKEQ. V was clipped by 0 bases and J by 4 bases; unmatched bases: 7. The CDR3 consists of 17 residues. The CDR3 sequence: CASSQDPGQGVGETQYF. The DNA for the CDR3 is TGTGCCAGCAGCCAAGACCCGGGACAGGGGGTTGGAGAGACCCAGTACTTC.

The chain is built from TRBV27 and TRBJ2-3; D gene unclear. CDR1 is MNHEY, CDR2 SMNVEV, per germline (reference sequence). V lost 3 bases and J lost 4, with 5 bases in between. The CDR3 runs to 12 residues. CDR3 sequence (DNA): TGTGCCAGCAGTTTTATTGCAGATACGCAGTATTTT. Protein: CASSFIADTQYF.

This clonotype was seen a few times. The J gene is TRBJ2-1, the V gene TRBV7-2; D call uncertain. V dropped 5 bases and J dropped 5 bases, with 13 bases sitting between them. This CDR3 has 14 amino acids. Looked up from germline, CDR1 is SGHTA and CDR2 is FQGNSA. CDR3 sequence reads: CASSVVEYHNEQFF. The DNA of the CDR3 is TGTGCCAGCAGCGTGGTGGAATACCACAATGAGCAGTTCTTC.

This clonotype was counted only a few times. In DNA, the CDR3 is TGCAGTGCGGAGGCAGGGACTAGCAATCAGCCCCAGCATTTT. As protein: CSAEAGTSNQPQHF. J is TRBJ1-5 and V is TRBV20-1; TRBD1 might be the D (5 bases). Germline CDR1 and CDR2: DFQATT and SNEGSKA (reference sequence). The V end was cut by 6 bases, the J end by 0 bases, with 12 bases between. This CDR3 is 14 amino acids long.

This clonotype has just a few counts. The chain joins TRBV7-2 to TRBJ1-5, with D maybe TRBD1 (5 bases). V dropped 4 bases and J dropped 2 bases, with 12 bases sitting between them. The CDR3 spans 15 residues. Germline loops: CDR1 SGHTA, CDR2 FQGNSA. The CDR3 DNA sequence: TGTGCCAGCAGCTCAGGGTCTTCGGGCAATCAGCCCCAGCATTTT. Translation: CASSSGSSGNQPQHF.

This clonotype was recorded only once. This chain uses TRBV7-9 with TRBJ2-7; TRBD1 matches 8 bases. Looked up from germline, CDR1 is SEHNR and CDR2 is FQNEAQ (reference sequence). V shed 2 bases, J shed 3 bases, and the junction held 6 bases outside the gene matches. CDR3 length equals 15 residues. CDR3 amino acids: CASSLPGGADYEQYF. Written as DNA, the CDR3 is TGTGCCAGCAGCTTACCAGGGGGCGCCGACTACGAGCAGTACTTC.

This clonotype was observed a few times. This chain links TRBV28 with TRBJ2-5; the D gene could be TRBD1 or TRBD2 (6 bases each). V was trimmed by 5 bases and J by 7 bases, leaving 17 bases between them. This CDR3 contains 14 residues. Germline assignment: CDR1 MDHEN and CDR2 SYDVKM. CDR3 residues: CASSHQGRSGTQYF. In DNA form, the CDR3 reads TGTGCCAGCAGTCATCAGGGGAGGAGTGGGACCCAGTACTTC.

V usage is TRBV27 and J usage is TRBJ2-5, with 7 bases identical to TRBD1. The germline V gene encodes CDR1 MNHEY and CDR2 SMNVEV (reference sequence). The CDR3 contains 13 residues. Losses at the gene ends were 3 bases for V and 6 bases for J; bases not matched to a gene: 4. The CDR3 reads CASSLKGAKTQYF. The DNA of the CDR3 is TGTGCCAGCAGTTTGAAGGGGGCGAAGACCCAGTACTTC.

The J gene is TRBJ1-1, the V gene TRBV7-2; 9 positions match TRBD1. The germline V gene has CDR1 SGHTA and CDR2 FQGNSA. The CDR3 is 13 amino acids. J was trimmed by 1 base and V by 11 bases; bases with no gene match: 5. CDR3 DNA sequence: TGTGCCGGCGGACAGGGGACGAACACTGAAGCTTTCTTT. Its protein product is CAGGQGTNTEAFF.

There are a few counts of this clonotype. This chain connects TRBV18 to TRBJ2-7; D gene unclear. The CDR3 covers 12 residues. Trimming pared 0 bases from V and 6 bases from J, leaving 6 bases between. Germline CDR1 and CDR2: KGHSH and LQKENI. CDR3 sequence reads: CASSPPGSEQYF. The CDR3 region has the DNA TGTGCCAGCTCACCACCAGGGTCCGAGCAGTACTTC.

The chain has TRBV3-1 and TRBJ2-1; D gene uncertain. The CDR3 sequence is 13 residues long. CDR1 LGHDT and CDR2 YNNKEL come from the germline V gene (reference sequence). Trimming stripped 0 bases from V and 12 bases from J, with 12 bases between. DNA of the CDR3: TGTGCCAGCAGCCAAGAAAGGAAGACCCCGCAGTTCTTC. Translation: CASSQERKTPQFF.

This rearrangement joins TRBV6-2 or TRBV6-3 to TRBJ1-2; no reliable D call. Trimming took 2 bases from V and 4 from J, leaving 11 bases between them. The CDR3 is 14 amino acids. Germline V lookup: CDR1 MNHEY, CDR2 SVGEGT. As DNA, the CDR3 is TGTGCCAGCAGTTACGATCCGGAGGTCTATGGCTACACCTTC. It yields the protein CASSYDPEVYGYTF.

J is TRBJ2-7 and V is TRBV4-1; D gene uncertain. Germline V CDR1 and CDR2: MGHRA, YSYEKL. Trimming removed 0 bases from V and 1 base from J, with 10 bases in between. CDR3 size: 15 residues. CDR3 protein: CASSQDVGTSYEQYF. The CDR3 DNA is TGCGCCAGCAGCCAAGACGTAGGCACTTCCTACGAGCAGTACTTC.

About this clonotype itself: The junction differs from germline at one of its ends, possibly a read error. The chain links TRBV20-1 to TRBJ2-5; D is perhaps TRBD2 (6 bases). CDR3 length: 13 amino acids. Germline CDR1 is DFQATT and CDR2 is SNEGSKA (reference sequence). The CDR3 sequence: CSARMGRQETKYF. CDR3 nucleotides: TGCAGTGCTAGAATGGGGAGGCAAGAGACCAAGTACTTC.

This clonotype is a singleton in its sample. The chain is built from TRBV6-6 and TRBJ1-2; D might be TRBD1 (5 bases). Germline V gene data show CDR1 as MNHNY and CDR2 as SVGAGI (reference sequence). The CDR3 sequence is 13 residues long. V lost 2 bases, J lost 2 bases, and 6 bases lay in between. The CDR3 DNA reads TGTGCCAGCAGTTACGAGGGGAACTATGGCTACACCTTC. It yields the protein CASSYEGNYGYTF.

The gene calls are TRBV20-1 and TRBJ2-1; 7 nucleotides line up with TRBD1. The ends lost 3 bases at V and 15 bases at J; junction bases unmatched: 14. The length of the CDR3 is 13 residues. Germline V gives CDR1 DFQATT, CDR2 SNEGSKA (reference sequence). CDR3: CSASRGQAYPAFF. For the CDR3, the DNA is TGCAGTGCTAGCAGAGGACAGGCGTATCCTGCGTTCTTC.

The J gene is TRBJ2-7, the V gene TRBV5-4, with TRBD1 matching over 7 bases. Germline values: CDR1 SGHNT, CDR2 YYREEE (reference sequence). V trimming: 4 bases; J trimming: 2 bases; junction bases outside the gene matches: 9. The CDR3 spans 15 residues. CDR3 in amino acids: CASSILDREPYEQYF. The CDR3 nucleotides read TGTGCCAGCAGCATCCTTGACAGGGAGCCCTACGAGCAGTACTTC.

The chain has TRBV11-2 and TRBJ2-1, with 11 nucleotides matching TRBD2. V shed 1 base, J shed 7 bases, and the junction held 9 bases outside the gene matches. The germline V gene has CDR1 SGHAT and CDR2 FQNNGV. CDR3 length equals 17 residues. The DNA for the CDR3 is TGTGCCAGCAGCTTAGCCAGGGGGACTAGCGGTACAAATGAGCAGTTCTTC. Its translation: CASSLARGTSGTNEQFF.

The rearrangement uses TRBV19 and TRBJ2-1; 10 nucleotides align to TRBD2. CDR1 is LNHDA, CDR2 SQIVND, per germline (reference sequence). V dropped 8 bases and J dropped 5; count of bases not matched to a gene: 0. The CDR3 spans 12 residues. The CDR3 region is CASGLADNEQFF. CDR3 nucleotide sequence: TGTGCCAGTGGACTAGCGGACAATGAGCAGTTCTTC. The full variable domain, its missing parts supplied by reference TRBV19 and TRBJ2-1, is DGGITQSPKYLFRKEGQNVTLSCEQNLNHDAMYWYRQDPGQGLRLIYYSQIVNDFQKGDIAEGYSVSREKKESFPLTVTSAQKNPTAFYLCASGLADNEQFFGPGTRLTVL.

The DNA for the CDR3 is TGTGCCAGCAGCCCTAGTACTAGTAACAATGAGCAGTTCTTC. Translated, it gives CASSPSTSNNEQFF. The chain is built from TRBV7-2 and TRBJ2-1, with D possibly TRBD2 on 5 matching bases. CDR1 is SGHTA, CDR2 FQGNSA, per germline. The V end lost 5 bases, the J end lost 5 bases, and 13 bases lay between the germline ends. The CDR3 contains 14 residues.